The entry that follows covers one T cell receptor (beta chain) sequence. All gene names here are mouse names. Read data end 1 residue before the CDR3 end; the end is taken from the germline J gene. This sample is part of a study of tissue T cells after allogeneic stem cell transplantation. After removal of 5 bases from V and 5 bases from J, the junction contained 2 bases not matched to a gene. Germline V lookup: CDR1 SNHLY, CDR2 FYNGKV (reference sequence). The CDR3 runs 13 residues. TCRdb's copy holds only in-frame clones and misses some; the assay was immunoSEQ multiplex PCR. This table has about 50,000 clones, nearly 75% appearing once.

This receptor was identified in a pool of C57BL/6 mice in good health. J is TRBJ2-3 and V is TRBV3, with 9 bases lining up with TRBD2. The sequencing input was sorted cells pooled from one or two spleens. The sequenced CDR3 bases are TGTGCCAGCAGCCTGACTGGGGGAGAAACGCTGTAT. It specifies CASSLTGGETLY. The whole CDR3 protein reads CASSLTGGETLYF.